This T cell receptor beta chain was identified in a study of T cell responses to AZD1222 COVID-19 vaccine. Notes on the study in general: Dominant at 160-218 and 743-854, vaccine-associated CD4 TCRs also spanned spike. Only five or six AZD1222 recipients were seropositive at baseline. Repertoires in all cases were sampled only once the peak T cell response had passed.

Points on this clone: Its antigen remains unknown.

The CDR3 totals 14 residues. The ends were cut back, 5 bases at V and 3 bases at J, with 14 bases in the middle. CDR1 is MNHEY and CDR2 is SMNVEV in the germline V gene (reference sequence). Produced via immunoSEQ multiplex PCR; TCRdb's table is partial and in-frame only. There are under 300,000 clones in the sample; over 90% occur only once, and 0.5% to 0.65% lies in the top ten. This material consisted of peripheral blood, taken on day 0 of AZD1222 vaccination. The TCR originated in an adult in good health. The V and J genes are TRBV27 and TRBJ2-7; D not certain. The CDR3 loop reads CASSPLGYSYEQYF. The CDR3 region has the DNA TGTGCCAGCAGTCCCTTGGGGTATAGCTACGAGCAGTACTTC.